A single sample is the source of the 25 T cell receptor beta chains below, sequenced in a study of blood T cell repertoires in COVID-19. Produced via immunoSEQ multiplex PCR; TCRdb's table is partial and in-frame only. The data contain about 220,000 clones, 75% to 85% of them singletons. The sequenced sample was peripheral blood. The receptors were sampled from an elderly woman with COVID-19, enrolled during active disease.

The chain carries TRBV29-1 and TRBJ2-3; TRBD1 might be the D (5 bases). Between the trimmed V and J ends, which lost 7 bases and 4 bases, there was a span of 12 bases. The CDR3 runs 12 residues. CDR1 and CDR2 (germline): SQVTM, ANQGSEA. CDR3 nucleotides: TGCAGCGCCGACAGAACTTCAGATACGCAGTATTTT. It yields the protein CSADRTSDTQYF.

V and J are TRBV6-5 and TRBJ2-7; 10 bases map to TRBD2. The V and J ends lost 6 bases and 1 base, in that order; junction bases with no gene match: 6. The germline V gene has CDR1 MNHEY and CDR2 SVGAGI. This CDR3 spans 15 amino acids. The CDR3 protein is CASSRGLAESYEQYF. As DNA, the CDR3 is TGTGCCAGCAGCCGCGGACTAGCGGAGTCCTACGAGCAGTACTTC.

The genes are TRBV29-1 and TRBJ1-1; no definite D call. The CDR3 consists of 12 residues. Germline V CDR1 and CDR2: SQVTM, ANQGSEA. V was pared by 1 base and J by 5 bases, with 8 bases between. CDR3 region: CSVEGEGTEAFF. The CDR3 coding sequence is TGCAGCGTTGAAGGAGAGGGTACTGAAGCTTTCTTT.

A single count supports this clone. The chain uses TRBV5-4 and TRBJ2-1, with TRBD2 identical over 11 bases. The CDR3 consists of 14 residues. The V segment lost 7 bases and the J segment 8 bases; nucleotides outside the gene matches: 8. From germline, CDR1 is SGHNT and CDR2 YYREEE (reference sequence). CDR3 DNA sequence: TGTGCCAGCGCCATAGCGGGGGGGAGGGATGAGCAGTTCTTC. The encoded protein is CASAIAGGRDEQFF.

J is TRBJ2-4 and V is TRBV24-1; 9 positions match TRBD2. CDR1 is KGHDR, CDR2 SFDVKD, per germline. J lost 5 bases, V lost 9 bases, and 4 bases had no gene match. The CDR3 runs to 13 residues. In DNA form, the CDR3 reads TGTGCCACCGCGGGGGGGGCAGAAAACATTCAGTACTTC. It yields the protein CATAGGAENIQYF.

V is TRBV4-1 and J is TRBJ1-5, with D maybe TRBD1 (5 bases). CDR1 and CDR2 from the germline V gene are MGHRA and YSYEKL. The CDR3 sequence is 15 residues long. V was clipped by 2 bases and J by 7 bases, with 15 bases between them. For the CDR3, the DNA is TGCGCCAGCAGCCAATCGTCCCTAGACAGCCAGCCCCAGCATTTT. This translates into CASSQSSLDSQPQHF.

This rearrangement joins TRBV4-1 to TRBJ1-2, with 7 bases identical to TRBD1. Trimming took 4 bases from V and 5 from J; bases not matched to a gene: 10. CDR1 and CDR2 from the germline V gene are MGHRA and YSYEKL. This CDR3 has 15 residues. The CDR3 reads CASSPSDRDDYGYTF. The CDR3 nucleotides read TGCGCCAGCAGCCCCTCAGACAGGGATGATTATGGCTACACCTTC.

This clone has only a few counts. The chain links TRBV14 to TRBJ1-2, with TRBD1 identical over 7 bases. CDR3 length: 14 amino acids. The V gene's germline CDR1 is SGHDN and CDR2 FVKESK. Trimming at V came to 6 bases and at J to 4 bases, leaving 8 bases not matched to a gene. CDR3 bases: TGTGCCAGCAGACAGACAGGGTTGGGCTATGGCTACACCTTC. Translating it yields CASRQTGLGYGYTF.

The V gene is TRBV19, the J gene TRBJ1-5; D is perhaps TRBD1 (6 bases). V dropped 5 bases and J dropped 1 base, with 18 bases sitting between them. CDR3 length: 17 amino acids. The germline CDR1 and CDR2 sequences are LNHDA and SQIVND (reference sequence). CDR3 amino acids: CASSSGDILGSNQPQHF. Here the CDR3 DNA reads TGTGCCAGTAGTTCAGGGGACATTCTGGGAAGCAATCAGCCCCAGCATTTT.

The V call is TRBV28, the J call TRBJ1-2, with TRBD1 matching 10 bases. V gave up 3 bases and J gave up 4 bases; unmatched junction bases: 11. The germline gives CDR1 MDHEN, CDR2 SYDVKM. This CDR3 region has 17 residues. Written as DNA, the CDR3 is TGTGCCAGCAGTTTCCCCCTAGGGACAGGGGTGACCTATGGCTACACCTTC. Translating gives CASSFPLGTGVTYGYTF.

The chain couples TRBV13 to TRBJ2-7; D is perhaps TRBD1 (6 bases). Germline V lookup: CDR1 PRHDT, CDR2 FYEKMQ (reference sequence). The CDR3 contains 12 residues. V lost 6 bases and J 6 bases, leaving 12 bases between the germline ends. The CDR3 protein is CASRSTGTEQYF. In nucleotides, the CDR3 is TGTGCCAGCAGATCCACAGGGACCGAGCAGTACTTC.

The chain employs TRBV7-3 and TRBJ1-1; D might be TRBD1 (6 bases). Germline V gives CDR1 SGHTA, CDR2 FQGTGA. CDR3 size: 13 residues. V lost 1 base and J lost 5, with 8 bases in between. The CDR3 here is CASSLNRETEAFF. CDR3 DNA: TGTGCCAGCAGCTTAAACAGGGAAACTGAAGCTTTCTTT.

The chain has TRBV3-1 (or the pseudogene TRBV3-2) and TRBJ2-7, with TRBD2 matching 10 bases. The CDR3 consists of 15 residues. V trimming: 1 base; J trimming: 6 bases; junction bases outside the gene matches: 6. Per germline, CDR1 LGHDT and CDR2 YNNKEL (reference sequence). The CDR3 sequence: CASSQVGLAGVEQYF. CDR3 bases: TGTGCCAGCAGCCAAGTTGGTCTAGCGGGAGTCGAGCAGTACTTC.

CDR3 in DNA: TGTGCCAGCAGTTCCGGGACACTGCTGGTTAACACTGAAGCTTTCTTT. Its translation is CASSSGTLLVNTEAFF. The chain is built from TRBV6-5 and TRBJ1-1, with D possibly TRBD1 on 6 matching bases. V dropped 4 bases and J dropped 2 bases, with 17 bases sitting between them. This CDR3 contains 16 residues. Germline loops: CDR1 MNHEY, CDR2 SVGAGI.

V and J are TRBV3-1 (or the pseudogene TRBV3-2) and TRBJ2-2; no reliable D call. Germline V gene data show CDR1 as LGHDT and CDR2 as YNNKEL (reference sequence). The V and J ends lost 3 bases and 4 bases respectively, with 9 bases between them. This CDR3 comprises 14 residues. The CDR3 sequence: CASSHYGTTGELFF. The CDR3 DNA follows: TGTGCCAGCAGCCATTATGGCACCACCGGGGAGCTGTTTTTT.

The chain is built from TRBV27 and TRBJ1-1; no clear D. The CDR3 is made up of 13 amino acids. Germline V lookup: CDR1 MNHEY, CDR2 SMNVEV (reference sequence). Trimming shortened V by 2 bases and J by 1 base, and 5 bases separated the two germline ends. CDR3 sequence: CASSLTENTEAFF. CDR3 DNA sequence: TGTGCCAGCAGTTTAACTGAGAACACTGAAGCTTTCTTT.

The J gene is TRBJ2-2, the V gene TRBV4-1, with a weak D call TRBD2 (5 bases). CDR3 length: 17 residues. The germline gives CDR1 MGHRA, CDR2 YSYEKL. V was trimmed by 2 bases and J by 0 bases, leaving 13 bases between them. DNA for the CDR3: TGCGCCAGCAGCCAATTAACAGCGGAAGCGAACACCGGGGAGCTGTTTTTT. This gives the protein CASSQLTAEANTGELFF.

This sequence joins TRBV12-2 and TRBJ1-1. TRBV12-2 is a pseudogene segment. The CDR3 has 15 amino acids. For the CDR3, the DNA is TGTGCAAGTCGCTTAGACCCCGGAGTAGGCACTGAAGCTTTCTTT. Its translation: CASRLDPGVGTEAFF.

This chain links TRBV18 with TRBJ2-3, with 8 bases aligning to TRBD2. Per germline, CDR1 KGHSH and CDR2 LQKENI. CDR3 size: 16 residues. V lost 4 bases, J lost 3 bases, and 9 bases stayed unmatched. CDR3 region: CASSLFSGVRTDTQYF. CDR3 bases: TGTGCCAGCTCACTTTTTAGCGGGGTACGAACAGATACGCAGTATTTT.

In its sample, this clone was seen once. The J gene is TRBJ1-1, the V gene TRBV6-5, with TRBD1 identical over 10 bases. CDR1 is MNHEY, CDR2 SVGAGI, per germline. J gave up 14 bases and V 5 bases, and 5 bases lay outside the gene matches. The CDR3 extends over 11 amino acids. CDR3 loop: CASSPGTGVFF. CDR3 nucleotide sequence: TGTGCCAGCAGTCCCGGGACAGGGGTGTTCTTT.

V is TRBV29-1 and J is TRBJ1-1; 7 positions agree with TRBD1. The junction had 4 bases not matched to a gene; V was cut back by 5 bases and J by 4 bases. Germline V gene sequence: CDR1 SQVTM, CDR2 ANQGSEA. CDR3 length: 12 residues. The CDR3 sequence is CSVKGQVTEAFF. The CDR3, as DNA: TGCAGCGTTAAAGGACAGGTCACTGAAGCTTTCTTT.

The rearrangement joins TRBV7-2 to TRBJ2-5, with D tentatively TRBD1 (5 bases). CDR1 is SGHTA, CDR2 FQGNSA, per germline. The CDR3 is 16 amino acids. V lost 1 base and J lost 4, with 16 bases in between. CDR3 DNA sequence: TGTGCCAGCAGCTTAGAGGAAAAAAGGGGTGGAGAGACCCAGTACTTC. It encodes CASSLEEKRGGETQYF.

CDR3 DNA: TGTGCCAGCAGCTTAGGAAGGAGGCCTCTCGAGCAGTACTTC. Translating gives CASSLGRRPLEQYF. V and J are TRBV7-9 and TRBJ2-7, with D possibly matching TRBD2 (5 bases). The germline CDR1 and CDR2 sequences are SEHNR and FQNEAQ (reference sequence). The CDR3 covers 14 residues. V lost 1 base and J lost 6, with 13 bases in between.

V and J are TRBV19 and TRBJ1-6; 7 nucleotides align to TRBD1. Germline V gene sequence: CDR1 LNHDA, CDR2 SQIVND (reference sequence). The CDR3 sequence is 16 residues long. V shed 4 bases, J shed 7 bases, and the junction held 10 bases outside the gene matches. Here the CDR3 reads CASSTLRTGWNSPLHF. CDR3 DNA: TGTGCCAGTAGTACCCTACGGACAGGTTGGAATTCACCCCTCCACTTT.

This chain uses TRBV12-3 or TRBV12-4 with TRBJ2-3; D is uncertain. The length of the CDR3 is 13 residues. V was cut by 4 bases and J by 2 bases, with 7 bases left in between. CDR3 bases: TGTGCCAGCAGTTCTCACTCCACAGATACGCAGTATTTT. It codes for CASSSHSTDTQYF.